This passage covers 10 T cell receptor beta chains from one sample sequenced in a study of blood T cell repertoires in COVID-19. TCRdb's copy holds only in-frame clones and misses some; the assay was immunoSEQ multiplex PCR. This repertoire shows approximately 160,000 clones, approximately 86% found once; its top ten account for approximately 0.5%. Sequenced input: peripheral blood. Receptors were obtained from a man aged 60 to 75 with COVID-19, enrolled during active disease.

This clone appeared a single time. The chain links TRBV9 to TRBJ1-1; D remains unclear. This CDR3 contains 13 residues. Trimming shortened V by 2 bases and J by 2 bases, and 7 bases separated the two germline ends. The germline CDR1 and CDR2 sequences are SGDLS and YYNGEE. The CDR3 is CASSVGPNTEAFF. DNA for the CDR3: TGTGCCAGCAGCGTGGGCCCAAACACTGAAGCTTTCTTT.

V is TRBV7-2 and J is TRBJ1-2; D may be TRBD1 (5 bases). Germline lookup yields CDR1 SGHTA and CDR2 FQGNSA. With 2 bases removed from V and 6 bases from J, the gap between germline ends came to 22 bases. The CDR3 contains 17 residues. Written as DNA, the CDR3 is TGTGCCAGCAGCTTATCCTTCGGGCGGCAGGGTGCTAATGGCTACACCTTC. This encodes CASSLSFGRQGANGYTF.

The chain combines TRBV28 with TRBJ2-1, with 13 bases identical to TRBD2. The CDR3 has 19 residues. Trimming at V came to 5 bases and at J to 0 bases, leaving 10 bases not matched to a gene. Germline V gene lookup returns CDR1 MDHEN and CDR2 SYDVKM. The CDR3 loop reads CASSPGLAGRPSSYNEQFF. CDR3 DNA: TGTGCCAGCAGTCCGGGACTAGCGGGGCGACCGAGCTCCTACAATGAGCAGTTCTTC. The full variable domain, completed using reference TRBV28 and TRBJ2-1, is DVKVTQSSRYLVKRTGEKVFLECVQDMDHENMFWYRQDPGLGLRLIYFSYDVKMKEKGDIPEGYSVSREKKERFSLILESASTNQTSMYLCASSPGLAGRPSSYNEQFFGPGTRLTVL.

This chain links TRBV19 with TRBJ2-5, with 8 positions matching TRBD2. Germline CDR1 is LNHDA and CDR2 is SQIVND (reference sequence). V lost 5 bases and J lost 4; bases outside the gene matches: 9. This CDR3 is 15 amino acids long. CDR3 protein: CASSLMSGGGETQYF. Written as DNA, the CDR3 is TGTGCCAGTAGTCTGATGAGCGGGGGAGGAGAGACCCAGTACTTC.

The chain is built from TRBV28 and TRBJ1-1; tentative D call: TRBD1 (6 bases). The CDR3 consists of 16 residues. Between the trimmed V and J ends, which lost 4 bases and 1 base, there was a span of 16 bases. CDR1 MDHEN and CDR2 SYDVKM come from the germline V gene. CDR3 region: CASSSRRGSGNTEAFF. The CDR3 region has the DNA TGTGCCAGCAGTTCCCGCAGGGGCTCGGGGAACACTGAAGCTTTCTTT.

The chain carries TRBV27 and TRBJ1-5; D perhaps matches TRBD1 (6 bases). V was trimmed by 5 bases and J by 4 bases, leaving 9 bases between them. CDR3 size: 13 residues. Germline V gene lookup returns CDR1 MNHEY and CDR2 SMNVEV (reference sequence). CDR3 bases: TGTGCCAGCAGTCGGACAGATAATCAGCCCCAGCATTTT. Translation gives CASSRTDNQPQHF.

The rearrangement links TRBV11-3 to TRBJ2-2; the D is unclear. V was clipped by 0 bases and J by 8 bases, with 7 bases between them. The germline V gene encodes CDR1 SGHNT and CDR2 YENEEA. The CDR3 is made up of 13 amino acids. CDR3 nucleotide sequence: TGTGCCAGCAGCTTAGATCGTCCTGGGGAGCTGTTTTTT. As protein: CASSLDRPGELFF.

CDR3 amino acids: CASSPPTGGNQPQHF. In DNA form, the CDR3 reads TGTGCCAGCAGTCCACCGACCGGGGGCAATCAGCCCCAGCATTTT. The gene calls are TRBV28 and TRBJ1-5; unclear D gene. V was trimmed by 5 bases and J by 2 bases, leaving 13 bases between them. This CDR3 comprises 15 residues. Per germline, CDR1 MDHEN and CDR2 SYDVKM.

The chain joins TRBV7-2 to TRBJ1-1; D is unclear. Trimming shortened V by 1 base and J by 1 base, and 10 bases separated the two germline ends. This CDR3 has 15 residues. Germline-derived CDR1 and CDR2 are SGHTA and FQGNSA. The CDR3 DNA follows: TGTGCCAGCAGCTTAGGAAAGACAAGGAACACTGAAGCTTTCTTT. Its translation is CASSLGKTRNTEAFF.

This chain connects TRBV6-5 to TRBJ2-5, with 8 nucleotides matching TRBD2. The CDR3 covers 15 residues. Per the germline V gene, CDR1 is MNHEY and CDR2 is SVGAGI. J was trimmed by 2 bases and V by 6 bases; bases with no gene match: 8. The CDR3 protein is CASSQVAGPQETQYF. As DNA, the CDR3 is TGTGCCAGCAGCCAAGTAGCGGGACCACAAGAGACCCAGTACTTC.